One and the same sample provided the 23 T cell receptor beta chains below, sequenced in a study of CD8+ T cells in alopecia areata. RNA, once extracted, was reverse transcribed into cDNA for use as the sequencing template. The protocol was immunoSEQ multiplex PCR, while the TCRdb copy is restricted to in-frame clones and leaves out a portion. The sample contains some 96,000 clones, approximately 60% of which appear only once. As for treatment: oral pan-JAK inhibitor, 5-10 mg twice daily. This specimen consisted of CD8+ T cells sorted from blood, obtained at week 4, from a patient treated with tofacitinib. Every receptor here comes from a human donor with alopecia areata.

The gene calls are TRBV11-1 and TRBJ2-1; TRBD2 agrees at 11 bases. After removal of 3 bases from V and 9 bases from J, the junction contained 7 bases not matched to a gene. The CDR3 spans 15 residues. From germline, CDR1 is SGHAT and CDR2 FQDESV (reference sequence). For the CDR3, the DNA is TGTGCCAGCAGCTTCGTTAGCGGGAGGGCCCTTGAGCAGTTCTTC. This sequence encodes CASSFVSGRALEQFF.

This CDR3 reads CASSQVLAVHNEQFF. CDR3 DNA sequence: TGCGCCAGCAGCCAAGTGCTAGCGGTTCACAATGAGCAGTTCTTC. J is TRBJ2-1 and V is TRBV4-3; TRBD2 agrees at 7 bases. The CDR3 loop spans 15 amino acids. Losses at the gene ends were 1 base for V and 5 bases for J; bases not matched to a gene: 5. Germline V gene lookup returns CDR1 LGHNA and CDR2 YSLEER.

The table lists this clone with a few counts. V is TRBV2 and J is TRBJ2-1; 7 nucleotides match TRBD2. Germline lookup yields CDR1 SNHLY and CDR2 FYNNEI. The CDR3 sequence is 14 residues long. Germline trimming cut 6 bases from V and 4 bases from J; bases unmatched to any gene: 6. The CDR3 bases are TGTGCCAGCAGCGACCCGGGACTATACAATGAGCAGTTCTTC. This encodes CASSDPGLYNEQFF.

A single count supports this clone. The V call is TRBV6-6, the J call TRBJ1-2, with D unresolved. Trimming removed 6 bases at V and 8 bases at J, with 22 bases between. CDR1 and CDR2 (germline): MNHNY, SVGAGI (reference sequence). CDR3 size: 15 residues. CDR3 region: CASRSRSIDPGGYTF. In nucleotides, the CDR3 is TGTGCCAGCAGAAGCCGATCTATTGACCCTGGGGGCTACACCTTC.

The CDR3 protein is CAWEDLRSYNEQFF. The DNA for the CDR3 is TGTGCCTGGGAGGATCTGCGTTCCTACAATGAGCAGTTCTTC. This rearrangement joins TRBV30 to TRBJ2-1; D gene unclear. CDR3 length equals 14 residues. Germline assignment: CDR1 GTSNPN and CDR2 SVGIG (reference sequence). V lost 5 bases and J 1 base, leaving 12 bases between the germline ends.

The CDR3 protein is CASSDDLYNEQFF. In DNA, the CDR3 is TGCGCCAGCAGCGATGACCTATACAATGAGCAGTTCTTC. The chain couples TRBV5-1 to TRBJ2-1; D uncertain. Trimming left V 4 bases short and J 4 bases short, with 9 bases between. Germline CDR1 and CDR2: SGHRS and YFSETQ. This CDR3 is 13 amino acids long.

The chain couples TRBV27 to TRBJ2-7, with D perhaps TRBD1 (5 bases). Per germline, CDR1 MNHEY and CDR2 SMNVEV (reference sequence). CDR3 length equals 14 residues. V gave up 9 bases and J gave up 5 bases, with 20 bases separating them. CDR3 in DNA: TGTGCCAGTTCCCCAACAACCCAGGGTCACGAGCAGTACTTC. Residues: CASSPTTQGHEQYF.

This chain uses TRBV7-9 with TRBJ1-2, with 7 positions matching TRBD1. The CDR3 spans 16 residues. Losses at the gene ends were 5 bases for V and 1 base for J; bases not matched to a gene: 10. Germline CDR1 SEHNR, CDR2 FQNEAQ (reference sequence). The CDR3 region is CASSPGQASLNYGYTF. The CDR3 DNA sequence: TGTGCCAGCAGCCCAGGACAGGCTTCCCTTAACTATGGCTACACCTTC. Combining the CDR3 with reference TRBV7-9 and TRBJ1-2 gives the whole variable domain DTGVSQNPRHKITKRGQNVTFRCDPISEHNRLYWYRQTLGQGPEFLTYFQNEAQLEKSRLLSDRFSAERPKGSFSTLEIQRTEQGDSAMYLCASSPGQASLNYGYTFGSGTRLTVV.

In its sample, this clone was seen once. V is TRBV20-1 and J is TRBJ1-5; D unclear. The CDR3 is 11 amino acids. Deletions cut 2 bases from V and 12 bases from J, with 11 bases between. Germline loops: CDR1 DFQATT, CDR2 SNEGSKA (reference sequence). CDR3 protein: CSARSNRDQHF. The CDR3 DNA reads as TGCAGTGCTAGATCCAATCGGGACCAGCATTTT.

The chain uses TRBV7-3 and TRBJ2-1; 9 bases map to TRBD2. CDR1 SGHTA and CDR2 FQGTGA come from the germline V gene. V was pared by 5 bases and J by 4 bases, with 6 bases of the junction left unmatched. CDR3 length equals 15 residues. The CDR3 DNA follows: TGTGCCAGCAGCCAAGCGGGGGGCAGATACAATGAGCAGTTCTTC. Its protein product is CASSQAGGRYNEQFF.

As regards this clone: This may stem from a read error, because a much larger clone lies one nucleotide away. V gene TRBV7-3 combines with J gene TRBJ2-7; 10 bases fit TRBD2. V lost 4 bases, J lost 3 bases, and 6 bases stayed unmatched. This CDR3 contains 15 residues. Germline CDR1 is SGHTA and CDR2 is FQGTGA. CDR3: CASSSRTSGLYEQYF. In DNA form, the CDR3 reads TGTGCCAGCAGCTCCAGGACTAGCGGTCTCTACGAGCAGTACTTC.

The gene calls are TRBV5-4 and TRBJ1-2; TRBD1 is a possible D gene (5 bases). The germline V gene has CDR1 SGHNT and CDR2 YYREEE (reference sequence). Trimming took off 2 bases at V and 4 bases at J, with 15 bases between the two ends. The CDR3 is made up of 15 amino acids. Here the CDR3 reads CASSFDPGIPYGYTF. CDR3 DNA sequence: TGTGCCAGCAGCTTTGATCCAGGGATCCCCTATGGCTACACCTTC.

The chain joins TRBV5-1 to TRBJ2-1, with a tentative D call TRBD2 (6 bases). The germline gives CDR1 SGHRS, CDR2 YFSETQ. This CDR3 spans 16 amino acids. V shed 3 bases and J shed 0 bases, with 13 bases lying between them. CDR3 nucleotide sequence: TGCGCCAGCAGCTGGTGGGAGGTTGGCTCCTACAATGAGCAGTTCTTC. Translating it yields CASSWWEVGSYNEQFF.

This clone was seen once. V usage is TRBV7-9 and J usage is TRBJ2-1; TRBD2 agrees at 9 bases. This CDR3 comprises 15 residues. Losses at the gene ends were 5 bases for V and 0 bases for J; bases not matched to a gene: 2. The V gene's germline CDR1 is SEHNR and CDR2 FQNEAQ (reference sequence). The CDR3 DNA sequence: TGTGCCAGCAGCATTAGCGGGGGCTCCTACAATGAGCAGTTCTTC. Amino acids: CASSISGGSYNEQFF.

This chain uses TRBV7-9 with TRBJ1-5; D is ambiguous. Trimming took off 1 base at V and 5 bases at J, with 9 bases between the two ends. The CDR3 spans 14 residues. Germline V gene lookup returns CDR1 SEHNR and CDR2 FQNEAQ (reference sequence). The DNA of the CDR3 is TGTGCCAGCAGCTTAGGGTCTTTGGATCAGCCCCAGCATTTT. It yields the protein CASSLGSLDQPQHF.

The chain recombines TRBV19 with TRBJ2-1; TRBD2 aligns across 9 bases. Per the germline V gene, CDR1 is LNHDA and CDR2 is SQIVND (reference sequence). The ends lost 3 bases at V and 7 bases at J; junction bases unmatched: 10. The CDR3 runs 16 residues. The CDR3 DNA follows: TGTGCCAGTAGTATCTATGGCGCGGGAGGGGCGAATGAGCAGTTCTTC. As protein: CASSIYGAGGANEQFF.

The chain carries TRBV25-1 and TRBJ1-5; D not certain. V shed 1 base and J shed 6 bases, with 13 bases lying between them. The germline CDR1 and CDR2 sequences are MGHDK and SYGVNS. The CDR3 is 15 residues long. CDR3 sequence reads: CASSESMGCGQPQHF. In nucleotides, the CDR3 is TGTGCCAGCAGTGAATCGATGGGTTGCGGTCAGCCCCAGCATTTT.

This clone was observed a few times. This chain connects TRBV6-5 to TRBJ1-6; D perhaps matches TRBD1 (6 bases). There are 15 residues in the CDR3. V lost 4 bases and J 7 bases, leaving 14 bases between the germline ends. Looked up from germline, CDR1 is MNHEY and CDR2 is SVGAGI. CDR3 region: CASSSTGSTNSPLHF. The DNA of the CDR3 is TGTGCCAGCAGTTCAACAGGGTCCACGAATTCACCCCTCCACTTT.

This rearrangement joins TRBV7-3 to TRBJ1-2; D gene uncertain. CDR3 size: 15 residues. The V gene lost 5 bases and the J gene lost 7 bases, with 20 bases spanning the gap. Germline values: CDR1 SGHTA, CDR2 FQGTGA. CDR3 residues: CASSPVGRRWGGYTF. In nucleotides, the CDR3 is TGTGCCAGCAGCCCAGTGGGGAGACGGTGGGGTGGCTACACCTTC.

This clone was counted only a few times. The chain carries TRBV29-1 and TRBJ2-3; TRBD2 matches at 14 bases. Germline CDR1 reads SQVTM; CDR2 reads ANQGSEA. This CDR3 is 19 amino acids long. J gave up 0 bases and V 3 bases, and 11 bases lay outside the gene matches. The CDR3 region is CSVEGTSGRDTASTDTQYF. In DNA, the CDR3 is TGCAGCGTTGAGGGGACTAGCGGGAGAGATACTGCTAGCACAGATACGCAGTATTTT.

V and J are TRBV11-2 and TRBJ2-1, with unresolved D. The CDR3 is 15 residues long. Trimming pared 6 bases from V and 0 bases from J, leaving 12 bases between. Germline-derived CDR1 and CDR2 are SGHAT and FQNNGV. The CDR3 here is CASREAESSYNEQFF. The CDR3, as DNA: TGTGCCAGCAGAGAGGCAGAGAGCTCCTACAATGAGCAGTTCTTC.

Here the CDR3 reads CASSLALSAGSYTGELFF. For the CDR3, the DNA is TGTGCCAGCAGCTTAGCGCTTTCAGCGGGGTCGTACACCGGGGAGCTGTTTTTT. V and J are TRBV7-2 and TRBJ2-2; 7 bases are shared with TRBD2. V shed 0 bases and J 3 bases; nucleotides not matched to a gene: 10. This CDR3 is 18 amino acids long. CDR1 and CDR2 from the germline V gene are SGHTA and FQGNSA.

This chain links TRBV5-1 with TRBJ2-7; 7 bases map to TRBD1. V trimming: 4 bases; J trimming: 3 bases; junction bases outside the gene matches: 10. The CDR3 contains 15 residues. The germline V gene encodes CDR1 SGHRS and CDR2 YFSETQ. The CDR3: CASSPWTGDLYEQYF. As DNA, the CDR3 is TGCGCCAGCAGCCCATGGACAGGAGACCTCTACGAGCAGTACTTC.